The rows below give T cell receptor beta chains drawn from one sample of a study of Tregs in tolerant kidney transplant recipients. Assay used: immunoSEQ multiplex PCR; TCRdb lists only in-frame clones, some missing. This sample has approximately 43,000 clones; about 90% occur once, and the top ten carry about 0.7%. The sequencing sample was made of Tregs from blood. All receptors derive from a human donor in good health. Both conserved end residues are part of each CDR3. D genes are given only for firm matches. Size is omitted from some rows. Given values are once, few, many or a class for expanded clones.

>TRBJ1-2|.|TRBV30|.
TGTGCCTGGAGTGTACTAAGGACGGCGATCTATGGCTACACCTTC
CAWSVLRTAIYGYTF
>TRBJ2-7|.|TRBV7-9|.
TGTGCCAGCAGCCATTCGCCCGAGCAGTACTTC
CASSHSPEQYF
>TRBJ2-1|.|TRBV6-5|TRBD1
TGTGCCAGCAGGAGGGGACAGGGAATTTATTTTCAGTTCTTC
CASRRGQGIYFQFF
>TRBJ1-1|.|TRBV7-9|.
TGTGCCAGCAGCTTAGTGTCCTTTGAAGGGGCCGGAACTGAAGCTTTCTTT
CASSLVSFEGAGTEAFF
>TRBJ2-7|.|TRBV11-2|TRBD2
TGTGCCACCAACAATAGCGGGGAGGCCCACGAGCAGTACTTC
CATNNSGEAHEQYF
>TRBJ2-3|.|TRBV19|TRBD1
TGTGCCAGTAGTTCCAGGGGGACAGATACGCAGTATTTT
CASSSRGTDTQYF
>TRBJ1-1|.|TRBV5-1|TRBD1
TGCGCCAGCAGGAGGAAGACAGGGGGTAACACTGAAGCTTTCTTT
CASRRKTGGNTEAFF
>TRBJ2-2|.|TRBV6-6|.
TGTGCCAGCAGTTACTTCACGAGAGGCACCGGGGAGCTGTTTTTT
CASSYFTRGTGELFF
>TRBJ2-5|.|TRBV7-2|.
TGTGCCAGCAGCCCAGGACCGGTCCAAGAGACCCAGTACTTC
CASSPGPVQETQYF
>TRBJ2-3|.|TRBV7-6|.
TGTGCCAGCAGCTCAAGGGGGGCAGCGCAGTATTTT
CASSSRGAAQYF
>TRBJ2-2|.|TRBV7-3|.
TGTGCCAGCAGCTCCAAGGGGGAAGGGACCGGGGAGCTGTTTTTT
CASSSKGEGTGELFF
>TRBJ2-3|.|TRBV7-2|TRBD2
TGTGCCAGCAGCTCCAAGACTAGCGGTCACAGCACAGATACGCAGTATTTT
CASSSKTSGHSTDTQYF
>TRBJ1-2|.|TRBV19|TRBD1
TGTGCCAGTAGTATAGTCACAGGGGGCCTCTATGGCTACACCTTC
CASSIVTGGLYGYTF
>TRBJ2-7|.|TRBV2|TRBD1
TGTGCCAGCACTCCCTCCGGACAGGGGTGGTACGAGCAGTACTTC
CASTPSGQGWYEQYF
>TRBJ2-7|once|TRBV10-1|TRBD2
TGCGCCAGCAGTGGAGCACTAGCGGGAGGTTCCTACGAGCAGTACTTC
CASSGALAGGSYEQYF
>TRBJ2-3|.|TRBV10-3|.
TGTGCCATCAGTGACAGGGCGGCAGATACGCAGTATTTT
CAISDRAADTQYF
>TRBJ2-7|.|TRBV18|.
TGTGCCAGCTCACCGCGGACCCGGACCTACGAGCAGTACTTC
CASSPRTRTYEQYF
>TRBJ2-7|once|TRBV5-1|TRBD1
TGCGCCAGCAGCTTGAGGGACAGGGGCCTCTACGAGCAGTACTTC
CASSLRDRGLYEQYF
>TRBJ2-1|.|TRBV27|TRBD1
TGTGCCAGCAGACAGGGGGCCGCCATGCCCTACAATGAGCAGTTCTTC
CASRQGAAMPYNEQFF
>TRBJ2-3|.|TRBV2|.
TGTGCCAGCGGGGGCCGAGGAGATACGCAGTATTTT
CASGGRGDTQYF
>TRBJ1-2|.|TRBV6-6|.
TGTGCCAGCAGGCGTAGGGGAGTAGGCTACACCTTC
CASRRRGVGYTF
>TRBJ1-2|.|TRBV5-6|TRBD1
TGTGCCAGCAGCCCCGGGACAGGGCACTATGGCTACACCTTC
CASSPGTGHYGYTF
>TRBJ2-1|.|TRBV7-9|TRBD2
TGTGCCAGCAGCTCTTCGACTAGCGGGGGATCCTACAATGAGCAGTTCTTC
CASSSSTSGGSYNEQFF
>TRBJ2-5|.|TRBV5-4|.
TGTGCCAGCAGCACCAGGGCGCAGGAGACCCAGTACTTC
CASSTRAQETQYF
>TRBJ1-5|.|TRBV10-2|TRBD1
TGCGCCAGCAGTGAGTCCCGGACAGGCGGACTTGCGCCCCAGCATTTT
CASSESRTGGLAPQHF
>TRBJ2-1|.|TRBV7-2|.
TGTGCCAGCAGCTCGTTCTTCGATGAGCAGTTCTTC
CASSSFFDEQFF
>TRBJ2-7|.|TRBV5-4|.
TGTGCCAGCAGCTTGGACAGGGTTTCTTACGAGCAGTACTTC
CASSLDRVSYEQYF
>TRBJ2-7|.|TRBV7-2|TRBD2
TGTGCCAGCAGCCCCGGGGGGGGCCCCCGCGAGCAGTACTTC
CASSPGGGPREQYF
>TRBJ2-1|.|TRBV5-8|TRBD2
TGTGCCAGCAGCCCCACGGAGGTACGGGAGGGCCTCAATGAGCAGTTCTTC
CASSPTEVREGLNEQFF
>TRBJ2-6|.|TRBV7-2|.
TGTGCCAGCAGCTTTGGAGCCTCTGGGGCCAACGTCCTGACTTTC
CASSFGASGANVLTF
>TRBJ1-5|.|TRBV30|.
TGTGCCTGGAGTGTACGAGGCCGTCAGCCCCAGCATTTT
CAWSVRGRQPQHF
>TRBJ1-5|.|TRBV5-1|TRBD1
TGCGCCAGCAGCCCGGGAGGAGGGGGCGCATTCGTTCAGCCCCAGCATTTT
CASSPGGGGAFVQPQHF
>TRBJ2-3|.|TRBV19|.
TGTGCCAGTAGTATTTTTCCCTCTGAGCCTTACACAGATACGCAGTATTTT
CASSIFPSEPYTDTQYF
>TRBJ1-5|.|TRBV11-2|.
TGTGCCAGCAGCCCAAGGGGTAGCAATCAGCCCCAGCATTTT
CASSPRGSNQPQHF
>TRBJ2-3|.|TRBV6-5|.
TGTGCCAGCAGTTACTCGCCTTTTACAGATACGCAGTATTTT
CASSYSPFTDTQYF
>TRBJ2-5|.|TRBV15|TRBD2
TGTGCCACCAGTAGACTAGCGGGAGGGACCCAGTACTTC
CATSRLAGGTQYF
>TRBJ2-7|.|TRBV18|TRBD1
TGTGCCAGCTCCCCCTCGGGACAGGGGGCCTACGAGCAGTACTTC
CASSPSGQGAYEQYF
>TRBJ1-3|.|TRBV6-5|.
TGTGCCAGCAGCCCGGACGGCTACGGAAACACCATATATTTT
CASSPDGYGNTIYF
>TRBJ1-2|.|TRBV4-2|TRBD1
TGTGCCAGCAGCCAAAGAGACAGGGGTGACTATGGCTACACCTTC
CASSQRDRGDYGYTF
>TRBJ2-2|.|TRBV7-9|.
TGTGCCAGCAGGGGGTTCGACACCGGGGAGCTGTTTTTT
CASRGFDTGELFF
>TRBJ1-3|few|TRBV2|.
TGTGCCAGCAGTGAATGGGGTCAGAGCCTCTCTGGAAACACCATATATTTT
CASSEWGQSLSGNTIYF
>TRBJ2-5|.|TRBV5-1|.
TGCGCCAGCAGCCAGCGGCGGGGTAAAGAGACCCAGTACTTC
CASSQRRGKETQYF
>TRBJ1-1|once|TRBV6-5|.
TGTGCCAGCAGTTACTCGCGGTTCACTGAAGCTTTCTTT
CASSYSRFTEAFF
>TRBJ2-5|.|TRBV6-1|TRBD2
TGTGCCAGCAGTGCCTCGACTAGCGGGAGGTTAGAGACCCAGTACTTC
CASSASTSGRLETQYF
>TRBJ1-3|once|TRBV11-2|.
TGTGCCAGCAGGGGCAGGCAACACTCTGGAAACACCATATATTTT
CASRGRQHSGNTIYF
>TRBJ2-7|.|TRBV5-4|.
TGTGCCAGCAGCCCGCAGGGAGACGGAACCTACGAGCAGTACTTC
CASSPQGDGTYEQYF
>TRBJ2-7|.|TRBV5-1|.
TGCGCCAGCAGCTTGGTGTGGGCCCACCGCTACGAGCAGTACTTC
CASSLVWAHRYEQYF